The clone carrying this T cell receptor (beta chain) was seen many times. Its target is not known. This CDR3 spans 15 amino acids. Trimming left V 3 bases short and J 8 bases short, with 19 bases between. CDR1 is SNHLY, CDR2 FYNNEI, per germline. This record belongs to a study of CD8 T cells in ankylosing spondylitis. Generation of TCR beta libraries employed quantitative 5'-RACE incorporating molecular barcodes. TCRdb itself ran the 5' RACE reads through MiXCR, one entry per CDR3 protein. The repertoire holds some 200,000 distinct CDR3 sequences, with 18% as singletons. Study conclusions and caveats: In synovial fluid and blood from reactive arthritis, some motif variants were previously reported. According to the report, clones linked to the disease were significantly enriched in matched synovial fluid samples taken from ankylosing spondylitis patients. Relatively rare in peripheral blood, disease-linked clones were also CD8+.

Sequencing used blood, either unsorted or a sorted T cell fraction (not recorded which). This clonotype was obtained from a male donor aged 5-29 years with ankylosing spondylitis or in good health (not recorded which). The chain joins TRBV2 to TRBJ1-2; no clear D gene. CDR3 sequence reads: CASSEVQRTPAGYTF. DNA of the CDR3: TGTGCCAGCAGTGAGGTCCAAAGGACGCCTGCGGGCTACACCTTC. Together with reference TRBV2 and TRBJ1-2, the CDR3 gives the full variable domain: EPEVTQTPSHQVTQMGQEVILRCVPISNHLYFYWYRQILGQKVEFLVSFYNNEISEKSEIFDDQFSVERPDGSNFTLKIRSTKLEDSAMYFCASSEVQRTPAGYTFGSGTRLTVV.